This T cell receptor (beta chain) was documented in a study of T cells after posttransplantation cyclophosphamide. Study findings and constraints: Donor-recipient repertoire similarity was low at 1-2 months, rising over year one. TRB overlap between skin or GI tissue T cells and blood was limited.

Assay: immunoSEQ multiplex PCR; the TCRdb copy retains only in-frame clones and omits some. This table has around 9,000 clones, under 90% appearing once. Remarks on this clone: Its antigen is unidentified.

Treatment was busulfan-fludarabine conditioning, a marrow graft, and cyclophosphamide on days +3 and +4. CDR3 length: 20 residues. CDR1 is MDHEN and CDR2 is SYDVKM in the germline V gene. V lost 6 bases and J lost 5; bases outside the gene matches: 20. Sequenced here: PBMCs, sampled after allogeneic stem cell transplant with posttransplant cyclophosphamide. The sequence derives from a female patient aged 40-49 years who received an allogeneic stem cell transplant from an unrelated donor, was CMV-positive, and had no GVHD. Part of the T cells may come from the graft donor. The V gene is TRBV28, the J gene TRBJ1-5, with TRBD1 matching 12 bases. The CDR3, as DNA: TGTGCCAGCAGCCCTTATGTGGGACAGGGGGCTTTAAAGAGGCATCAGCCCCAGCATTTT. Amino acids: CASSPYVGQGALKRHQPQHF.